These 24 T cell receptor beta chains were all obtained from the same sample, sequenced in a study of OX40 agonist ivuxolimab in advanced cancers. The method was immunoSEQ multiplex PCR; TCRdb's version includes in-frame clones alone and lacks a portion of them. Of 42,000 or so clones listed, 75% to 90% are singletons. This specimen consisted of CD4+ or CD8+ T cells sorted from blood, obtained in a trial of the OX40 agonist ivuxolimab. The receptors shown here come from an adult with an advanced solid tumor such as melanoma, head and neck, liver or kidney cancer.

The J gene is TRBJ2-1, the V gene TRBV10-3; 13 positions match TRBD2. Per the germline V gene, CDR1 is ENHRY and CDR2 is SYGVKD. This CDR3 has 15 amino acids. With V trimmed by 4 bases and J by 4 bases, 1 base remained unmatched. The chain's CDR3 is CAISGTSGGYNEQFF. CDR3 nucleotides: TGTGCCATCAGTGGGACTAGCGGGGGATACAATGAGCAGTTCTTC.

The V call is TRBV15, the J call TRBJ1-1; TRBD1 is a possible D gene (5 bases). This CDR3 has 14 residues. V lost 4 bases to trimming and J lost 2 bases, with 11 bases between them. Germline V gene sequence: CDR1 LNHNV, CDR2 YYDKDF (reference sequence). This chain's CDR3 is CATSMGDGNTEAFF. The CDR3 DNA is TGTGCCACCAGCATGGGGGACGGTAACACTGAAGCTTTCTTT.

CDR3 amino acids: CASSLAGGKQETQYF. Here the CDR3 DNA reads TGTGCCAGCAGTTTAGCGGGAGGGAAGCAAGAGACCCAGTACTTC. V usage is TRBV25-1 and J usage is TRBJ2-5; 11 bases map to TRBD2. There are 15 residues in the CDR3. The germline gives CDR1 MGHDK, CDR2 SYGVNS. The V gene end was trimmed by 5 bases and the J gene end by 2 bases; junction bases not matched to a gene: 4.

The chain joins TRBV15 to TRBJ2-7; D is uncertain. This CDR3 has 14 amino acids. Trimming removed 5 bases from V and 0 bases from J, with 11 bases in between. CDR1 is LNHNV and CDR2 is YYDKDF in the germline V gene (reference sequence). The CDR3 reads CATSPQGSSYEQYF. CDR3 in DNA: TGTGCCACCAGCCCCCAAGGCAGCTCCTACGAGCAGTACTTC.

The genes are TRBV30 and TRBJ2-7; no reliable D call. V dropped 0 bases and J dropped 6 bases, with 6 bases sitting between them. The germline CDR1 and CDR2 sequences are GTSNPN and SVGIG (reference sequence). CDR3 length equals 11 residues. The CDR3 region has the DNA TGTGCCTGGAGTGTTGGGGTCGAGCAGTACTTC. This codes for CAWSVGVEQYF.

The V call is TRBV11-2, the J call TRBJ1-5, with TRBD1 as a possible D gene (5 bases). The germline V gene encodes CDR1 SGHAT and CDR2 FQNNGV. The V gene lost 3 bases and the J gene lost 6 bases, with 9 bases spanning the gap. The CDR3 is made up of 13 amino acids. CDR3 DNA sequence: TGTGCCAGCAGCTTGGGGGTGGGTCAGCCCCAGCATTTT. Translation: CASSLGVGQPQHF.

The rearrangement uses TRBV20-1 and TRBJ1-2; a weak D match, TRBD1 (6 bases). Looked up from germline, CDR1 is DFQATT and CDR2 is SNEGSKA (reference sequence). V was trimmed by 3 bases and J by 7 bases, leaving 9 bases between them. The CDR3 contains 11 residues. CDR3 in DNA: TGCAGTGCTAGCGGAGGGGGTGGCTACACCTTC. Translating it yields CSASGGGGYTF.

This chain uses TRBV6-1 with TRBJ1-4, with no clear D. The CDR3 is 13 residues long. Germline CDR1 is MNHNS and CDR2 is SASEGT. Trimming removed 4 bases from V and 8 bases from J, with 11 bases in between. CDR3 loop: CASSGNKREKLFF. CDR3 coding DNA: TGTGCCAGCAGTGGAAATAAAAGGGAAAAACTGTTTTTT.

Note on this clone: The junction shows a germline mismatch at one end, possibly a read error. The chain combines TRBV7-7 with TRBJ1-4, with TRBD1 identical over 10 bases. The CDR3 consists of 15 residues. Germline CDR1 SSHAT, CDR2 FNYEAQ (reference sequence). In nucleotides, the CDR3 is TGTGCTAGCAGCCTTGGGACAGGGGTTAATGAAAAACTGTTTTTT. Encoded protein: CASSLGTGVNEKLFF. The whole variable domain, filled in from reference TRBV7-7 and TRBJ1-4, reads GAGVSQSPRYKVTKRGQDVTLRCDPISSHATLYWYQQALGQGPEFLTYFNYEAQPDKSGLPSDRFSAERPEGSISTLTIQRTEQRDSAMYRCASSLGTGVNEKLFFGSGTQLSVL.

This chain links TRBV11-2 with TRBJ2-1; 13 nucleotides line up with TRBD2. There are 15 residues in the CDR3. V shed 5 bases, J shed 6 bases, and the junction held 4 bases outside the gene matches. Per germline, CDR1 SGHAT and CDR2 FQNNGV. As DNA, the CDR3 is TGTGCCAGCAGCCCGGGACTAGCGGGGCCCAATGAGCAGTTCTTC. Protein: CASSPGLAGPNEQFF.

This clone appeared a few times. The chain recombines TRBV5-4 with TRBJ2-7; 7 nucleotides match TRBD2. This CDR3 spans 14 amino acids. Germline values: CDR1 SGHNT, CDR2 YYREEE (reference sequence). V was pared by 0 bases and J by 2 bases, with 2 bases of the junction left unmatched. The CDR3 nucleotides read TGTGCCAGCAGCTTGGGCGGGAGAACCTACGAGCAGTACTTC. Translating gives CASSLGGRTYEQYF.

The rearrangement uses TRBV9 and TRBJ2-1; D call uncertain. Germline CDR1 and CDR2: SGDLS and YYNGEE. V gave up 8 bases and J gave up 6 bases, with 18 bases separating them. The CDR3 spans 14 residues. CDR3 protein: CASALRGDLNEQFF. The CDR3 DNA reads as TGTGCCAGTGCCCTGCGAGGAGACCTCAATGAGCAGTTCTTC.

This clone was counted a single time. V is TRBV27 and J is TRBJ2-1; a weak D match, TRBD1 (5 bases). Trimming left V 1 base short and J 5 bases short, with 18 bases between. Germline-derived CDR1 and CDR2 are MNHEY and SMNVEV (reference sequence). The CDR3 length is 17 residues. CDR3 sequence reads: CASSLFVPAVGDNEQFF. CDR3 bases: TGTGCCAGCAGTTTATTTGTGCCGGCAGTAGGGGACAATGAGCAGTTCTTC.

The chain combines TRBV5-1 with TRBJ2-1, with TRBD2 matching 10 bases. This CDR3 contains 16 residues. V lost 1 base to trimming and J lost 2 bases; unmatched junction nucleotides: 3. CDR1 SGHRS and CDR2 YFSETQ come from the germline V gene. The CDR3 sequence is CASSLRTSGTYNEQFF. In DNA form, the CDR3 reads TGCGCCAGCAGCTTGCGGACTAGCGGAACCTACAATGAGCAGTTCTTC.

The chain links TRBV5-6 to TRBJ2-1; 11 nucleotides agree with TRBD1. This CDR3 is 15 amino acids long. Germline CDR1 SGHDT, CDR2 YYEEEE. With 0 bases clipped from V and 6 bases from J, the junction kept 2 bases outside the gene matches. The CDR3 sequence: CASSLVGTGGNEQFF. The DNA of the CDR3 is TGTGCCAGCAGCTTGGTGGGGACAGGGGGCAATGAGCAGTTCTTC.

The chain couples TRBV2 to TRBJ2-7; tentative D call: TRBD1 (5 bases). V was cut by 6 bases and J by 3 bases, with 9 bases left in between. Germline V gene sequence: CDR1 SNHLY, CDR2 FYNNEI. The length of the CDR3 is 12 residues. DNA of the CDR3: TGTGCCAGCAGCCAGGACATCTACGAGCAGTACTTC. Amino acids: CASSQDIYEQYF.

V gene TRBV27 combines with J gene TRBJ1-2; TRBD1 agrees at 7 bases. Germline V gene lookup returns CDR1 MNHEY and CDR2 SMNVEV (reference sequence). Trimming at V came to 1 base and at J to 3 bases, leaving 8 bases not matched to a gene. The CDR3 is 16 amino acids. The CDR3 reads CASSLLGYGTDYGYTF. CDR3 sequence (DNA): TGTGCCAGCAGTTTATTAGGCTATGGGACAGACTATGGCTACACCTTC.

This chain links TRBV19 with TRBJ2-1; tentative D call: TRBD2 (6 bases). The CDR3 is made up of 15 amino acids. Trimming took off 1 base at V and 4 bases at J, with 11 bases between the two ends. The germline gives CDR1 LNHDA, CDR2 SQIVND (reference sequence). This CDR3 is CASSIGGGRYNEQFF. The CDR3 DNA reads TGTGCCAGTAGTATAGGCGGAGGGAGGTACAATGAGCAGTTCTTC.

The CDR3 here is CASRGPSGLQLYGYTF. CDR3 bases: TGTGCCAGCAGAGGGCCTTCGGGCCTCCAACTTTATGGCTACACCTTC. The V call is TRBV27, the J call TRBJ1-2; D not resolved. The ends were cut back, 6 bases at V and 5 bases at J, with 22 bases in the middle. Per the germline V gene, CDR1 is MNHEY and CDR2 is SMNVEV (reference sequence). CDR3 length equals 16 residues.

The chain links TRBV11-2 to TRBJ1-1, with D hard to call. CDR1 is SGHAT, CDR2 FQNNGV, per germline. The CDR3 runs to 13 residues. Trimming pared 0 bases from V and 1 base from J, leaving 3 bases between. CDR3 residues: CASSLDWNTEAFF. CDR3 sequence (DNA): TGTGCCAGCAGCTTAGATTGGAACACTGAAGCTTTCTTT. The full variable domain, in which reference TRBV11-2 and TRBJ1-1 provide the parts outside the CDR3, is EAGVAQSPRYKIIEKRQSVAFWCNPISGHATLYWYQQILGQGPKLLIQFQNNGVVDDSQLPKDRFSAERLKGVDSTLKIQPAKLEDSAVYLCASSLDWNTEAFFGQGTRLTVV.

Comments on this clone: Compared with germline, one end of the junction differs, possibly owing to a read error. This chain links TRBV7-7 with TRBJ2-1; tentatively, D is TRBD2 (6 bases). This CDR3 contains 15 residues. Germline CDR1 and CDR2: SSHAT and FNYEAQ (reference sequence). The CDR3 loop is CASSLEGGFGNEQFF. The CDR3 DNA reads as TGTGCTAGCAGCTTAGAAGGAGGGTTTGGCAATGAGCAGTTCTTC.

This chain connects TRBV6-1 to TRBJ1-5; tentatively, D is TRBD1 (5 bases). The CDR3 runs to 15 residues. Germline values: CDR1 MNHNS, CDR2 SASEGT. Trimming shortened V by 3 bases and J by 6 bases, and 15 bases separated the two germline ends. Here the CDR3 reads CASSDHTRGVQPQHF. The CDR3 nucleotides are TGTGCCAGCAGTGACCATACCAGAGGGGTTCAGCCCCAGCATTTT.

This rearrangement joins TRBV7-9 to TRBJ1-4; D remains unclear. In germline, CDR1 is SEHNR, CDR2 FQNEAQ (reference sequence). CDR3 length: 12 residues. Deletions cut 4 bases from V and 2 bases from J, with 2 bases between. The CDR3 DNA is TGTGCCAGCAGCTCCACTAATGAAAAACTGTTTTTT. Its protein product is CASSSTNEKLFF.

This chain joins TRBV7-6 and TRBJ2-7; 10 bases fit TRBD1. Germline loops: CDR1 SGHVS, CDR2 FNYEAQ. Unmatched junction bases numbered 10, after V lost 2 bases and J lost 3 bases. This CDR3 region has 17 residues. CDR3 loop: CASSLNSPGTGDYEQYF. CDR3 nucleotides: TGTGCCAGCAGCTTAAATAGTCCCGGGACAGGGGACTACGAGCAGTACTTC.